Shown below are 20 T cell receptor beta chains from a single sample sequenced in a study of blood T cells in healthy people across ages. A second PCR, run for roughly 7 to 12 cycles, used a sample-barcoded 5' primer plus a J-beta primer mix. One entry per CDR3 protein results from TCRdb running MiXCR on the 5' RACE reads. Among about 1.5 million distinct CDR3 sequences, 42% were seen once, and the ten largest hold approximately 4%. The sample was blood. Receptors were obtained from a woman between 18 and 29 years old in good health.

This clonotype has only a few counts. CDR3 nucleotide sequence: TGCGCCAGCAGCCATCCACCCTATGGCTACACCTTC. Amino acids: CASSHPPYGYTF. The genes are TRBV4-1 and TRBJ1-2; D unclear. CDR1 MGHRA and CDR2 YSYEKL come from the germline V gene. Trimming shortened V by 3 bases and J by 4 bases, and 6 bases separated the two germline ends. CDR3 length: 12 amino acids.

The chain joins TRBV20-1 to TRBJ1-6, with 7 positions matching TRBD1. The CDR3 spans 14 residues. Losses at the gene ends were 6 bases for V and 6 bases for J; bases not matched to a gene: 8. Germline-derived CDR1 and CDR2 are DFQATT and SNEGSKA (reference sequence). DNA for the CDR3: TGCAGTGCCCGAATGGAGGGGGCTAATTCACCCCTCCACTTT. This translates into CSARMEGANSPLHF.

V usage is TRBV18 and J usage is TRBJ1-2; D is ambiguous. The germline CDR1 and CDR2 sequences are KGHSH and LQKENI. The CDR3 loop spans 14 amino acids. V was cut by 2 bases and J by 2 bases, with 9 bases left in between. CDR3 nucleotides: TGTGCCAGCTCACCAGGATTGGAAAACTATGGCTACACCTTC. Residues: CASSPGLENYGYTF.

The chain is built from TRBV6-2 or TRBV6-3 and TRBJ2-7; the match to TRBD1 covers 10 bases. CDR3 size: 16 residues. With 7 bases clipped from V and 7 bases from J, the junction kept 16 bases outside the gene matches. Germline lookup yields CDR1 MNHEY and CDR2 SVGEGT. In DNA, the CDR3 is TGTGCCAGCACCAATAACAGACAGGGGGCCAAAGAAGAGCAGTACTTC. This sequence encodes CASTNNRQGAKEEQYF.

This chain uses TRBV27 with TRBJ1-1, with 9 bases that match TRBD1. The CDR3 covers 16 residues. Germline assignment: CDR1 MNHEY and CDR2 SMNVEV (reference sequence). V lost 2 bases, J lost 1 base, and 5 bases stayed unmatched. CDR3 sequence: CASSLRTGVWNTEAFF. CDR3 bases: TGTGCCAGCAGTTTACGGACAGGGGTATGGAACACTGAAGCTTTCTTT.

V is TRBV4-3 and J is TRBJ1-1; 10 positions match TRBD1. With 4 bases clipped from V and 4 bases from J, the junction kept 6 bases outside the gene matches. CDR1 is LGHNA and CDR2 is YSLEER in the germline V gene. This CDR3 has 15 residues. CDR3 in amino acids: CASSPQGQGPTEAFF. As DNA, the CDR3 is TGCGCCAGCAGCCCGCAGGGACAGGGGCCCACTGAAGCTTTCTTT.

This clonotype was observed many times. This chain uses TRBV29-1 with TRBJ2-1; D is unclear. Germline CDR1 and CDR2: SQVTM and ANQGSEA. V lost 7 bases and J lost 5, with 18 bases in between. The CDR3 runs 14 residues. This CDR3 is CSEAVDPLNNEQFF. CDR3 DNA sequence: TGCAGCGAGGCGGTGGACCCGCTTAACAATGAGCAGTTCTTC.

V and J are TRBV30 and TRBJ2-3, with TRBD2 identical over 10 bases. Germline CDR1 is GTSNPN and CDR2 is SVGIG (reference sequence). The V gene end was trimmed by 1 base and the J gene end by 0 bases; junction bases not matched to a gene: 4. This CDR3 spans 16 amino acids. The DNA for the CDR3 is TGTGCCTGGAGTGGTCAGGGACTAGCGAGCACAGATACGCAGTATTTT. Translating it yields CAWSGQGLASTDTQYF.

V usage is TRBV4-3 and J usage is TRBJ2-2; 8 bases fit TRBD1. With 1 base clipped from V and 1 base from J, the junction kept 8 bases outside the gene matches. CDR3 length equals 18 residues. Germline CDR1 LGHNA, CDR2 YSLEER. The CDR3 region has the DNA TGCGCCAGCAGCCAAGGGCACAGGGGGTTCAAGAACACCGGGGAGCTGTTTTTT. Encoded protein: CASSQGHRGFKNTGELFF.

The DNA of the CDR3 is TGTGCCAGCAGTTACGCTAGCACATACAATGAGCAGTTCTTC. It translates to CASSYASTYNEQFF. The rearrangement uses TRBV27 and TRBJ2-1; the D gene is possibly TRBD2 (5 bases). V gave up 4 bases and J gave up 4 bases, with 11 bases separating them. The length of the CDR3 is 14 residues. Germline CDR1 is MNHEY and CDR2 is SMNVEV (reference sequence).

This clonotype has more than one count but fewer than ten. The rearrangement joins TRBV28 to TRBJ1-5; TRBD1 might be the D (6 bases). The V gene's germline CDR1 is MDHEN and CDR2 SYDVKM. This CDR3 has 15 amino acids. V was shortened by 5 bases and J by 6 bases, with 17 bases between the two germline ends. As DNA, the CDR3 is TGTGCCAGCAGTGCTTCACAGGGAAATAGTCAGCCCCAGCATTTT. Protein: CASSASQGNSQPQHF.

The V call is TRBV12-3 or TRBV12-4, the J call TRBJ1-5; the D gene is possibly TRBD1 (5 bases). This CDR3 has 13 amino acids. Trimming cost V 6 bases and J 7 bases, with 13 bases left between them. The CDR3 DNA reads TGTGCCAGCAGCCTGCTTGGGGGACAGCCCCAGCATTTT. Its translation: CASSLLGGQPQHF.

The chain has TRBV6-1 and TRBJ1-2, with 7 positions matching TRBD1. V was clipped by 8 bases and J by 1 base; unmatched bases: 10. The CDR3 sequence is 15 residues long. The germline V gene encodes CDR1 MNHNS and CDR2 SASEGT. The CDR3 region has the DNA TGTGCCAGCGGTCAAAGGACAGGAGATAACTATGGCTACACCTTC. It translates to CASGQRTGDNYGYTF.

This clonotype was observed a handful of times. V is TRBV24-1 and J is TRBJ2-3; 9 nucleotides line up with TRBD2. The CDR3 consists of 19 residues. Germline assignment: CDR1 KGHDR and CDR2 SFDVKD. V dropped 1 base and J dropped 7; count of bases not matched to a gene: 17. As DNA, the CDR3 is TGTGCCACCAGTGATTTTTCCCGGCAGGAGCTAGCGGGATATTATACGCAGTATTTT. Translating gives CATSDFSRQELAGYYTQYF.

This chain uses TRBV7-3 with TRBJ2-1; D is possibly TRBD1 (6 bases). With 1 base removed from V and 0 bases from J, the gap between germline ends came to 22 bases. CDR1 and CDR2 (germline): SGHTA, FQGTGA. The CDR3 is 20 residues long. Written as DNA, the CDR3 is TGTGCCAGCAGCTTAATGGGGACATACCGTTCCTCAAGCTCCTACAATGAGCAGTTCTTC. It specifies CASSLMGTYRSSSSYNEQFF.

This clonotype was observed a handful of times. The CDR3 loop is CASSVGGSPLEQYF. In DNA, the CDR3 is TGTGCCAGCAGCGTAGGCGGGAGCCCCCTCGAGCAGTACTTC. The chain carries TRBV9 and TRBJ2-7; 7 bases are a match to TRBD2. V was clipped by 0 bases and J by 6 bases; unmatched bases: 6. The CDR3 has 14 amino acids. The germline gives CDR1 SGDLS, CDR2 YYNGEE.

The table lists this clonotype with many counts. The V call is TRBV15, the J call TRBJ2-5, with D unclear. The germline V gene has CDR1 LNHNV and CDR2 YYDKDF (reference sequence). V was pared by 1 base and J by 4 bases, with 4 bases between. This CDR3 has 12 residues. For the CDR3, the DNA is TGTGCCACCAGCAGAGTCTCAGAGACCCAGTACTTC. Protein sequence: CATSRVSETQYF.

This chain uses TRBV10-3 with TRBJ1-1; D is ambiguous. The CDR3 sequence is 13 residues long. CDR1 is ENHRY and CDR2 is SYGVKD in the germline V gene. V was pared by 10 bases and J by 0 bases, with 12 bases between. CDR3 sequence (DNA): TGTGCCACAAACTGGGGTTTGAACACTGAAGCTTTCTTT. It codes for CATNWGLNTEAFF.

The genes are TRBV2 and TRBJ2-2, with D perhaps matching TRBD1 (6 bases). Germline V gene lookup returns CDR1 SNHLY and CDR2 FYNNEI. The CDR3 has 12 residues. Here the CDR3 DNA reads TGTGGCTCGAAGGGGGAAAACGGGGAGCTGTTTTTT. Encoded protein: CGSKGENGELFF.

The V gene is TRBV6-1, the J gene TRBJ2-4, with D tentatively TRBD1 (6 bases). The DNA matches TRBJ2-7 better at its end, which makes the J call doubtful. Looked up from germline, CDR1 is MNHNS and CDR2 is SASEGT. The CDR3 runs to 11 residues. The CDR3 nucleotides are TGTGCCACCGGACAGCACTACGAGCAGTACTTC. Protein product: CATGQHYEQYF.